The source of this TCR beta chain is a study of response to subunit inactivated influenza vaccine. A note on this clonotype: Its antigen remains unidentified.

A single record per CDR3 protein comes from TCRdb applying MiXCR to the RT-PCR reads. The sample records roughly 650,000 distinct CDR3 sequences, about 15% being singletons. The V gene lost 4 bases and the J gene lost 7 bases, with 20 bases spanning the gap. The germline V gene has CDR1 SGHAT and CDR2 FQNNGV. This CDR3 is built from 15 residues. Points from the study as a whole: Authors suggested that a seasonal influenza vaccination recruits few new T cells each time.

This TCR came from a man aged 50-59 years who received an inactivated influenza vaccine. Specimen: PBMCs from blood, collected roughly 12 days after vaccination. This chain links TRBV11-2 with TRBJ2-7; D is uncertain. As DNA, the CDR3 is TGTGCCAGCAGCTCCCTTTCGGGCAGGAGTGTGGAGCAGTACTTC. It specifies CASSSLSGRSVEQYF.